Given below is one T cell receptor beta chain in context. Its cognate antigen is unknown. This sample stems from a study of T cells in Graves' hyperthyroidism and ophthalmopathy. Findings and limits, study-wide: Most thyroid clonotypes that were expanded above 0.001 also turned up in blood.

RNA transcripts yielded amplified TCR beta CDR3 regions. HTBI primers drove first-round RT-PCR of the TCR CDR3. TCRdb re-analysed the multiplex PCR reads in MiXCR, keeping a single row per CDR3 protein. The sample has fewer than 800,000 distinct CDR3 sequences, about a sixth seen once. Extraction of PBMCs used roughly 10 ml of fresh peripheral blood. This TCR was recovered from a man in his late teens or twenties with Graves' hyperthyroidism. Source material: blood.

The CDR3 spells CASSAGRAFGIQYF. The CDR3 coding sequence is TGTGCCAGCAGCGCAGGACGGGCCTTTGGCATTCAGTACTTC. The chain is built from TRBV7-2 and TRBJ2-4; D remains unclear. Germline CDR1 and CDR2: SGHTA and FQGNSA. The CDR3 has 14 amino acids. Trimming pared 5 bases from V and 9 bases from J, leaving 17 bases between.